This T cell receptor beta chain emerged from a study of cytomegalovirus exposure and HLA in healthy donors. Trimming removed 6 bases from V and 2 bases from J; junction bases left unmatched: 3. The germline V gene encodes CDR1 MNHEY and CDR2 SMNVEV (reference sequence). This CDR3 has 15 amino acids. Use of 60 Vbeta and 13 Jbeta primers characterized the PCR. Only in-frame clones appear in the TCRdb table, and some are missing; sequencing was by immunoSEQ multiplex PCR. The sample holds roughly 200,000 clones, less than 85% seen once. The genes are TRBV27 and TRBJ2-3; 12 positions match TRBD2. This receptor was taken from a man aged 35 to 55 in good health and CMV-seronegative. Sequencing used PBMCs. The CDR3 loop reads CASRRTSGNTDTQYF. The DNA of the CDR3 is TGTGCCAGCAGGCGGACTAGCGGGAACACAGATACGCAGTATTTT.